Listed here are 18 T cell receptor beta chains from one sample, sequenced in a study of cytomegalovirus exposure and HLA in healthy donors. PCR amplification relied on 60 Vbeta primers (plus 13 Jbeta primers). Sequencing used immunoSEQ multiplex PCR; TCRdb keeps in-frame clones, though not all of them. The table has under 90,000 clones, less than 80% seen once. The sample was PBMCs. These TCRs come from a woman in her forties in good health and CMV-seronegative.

The CDR3 DNA follows: TGTGCCAGCAGCTCCGTTGGGGGGAGATCTCGGGCCCAGCATTTT. Amino acids: CASSSVGGRSRAQHF. J is TRBJ1-5 and V is TRBV11-2, with D maybe TRBD1 (5 bases). V was clipped by 4 bases and J by 11 bases, with 21 bases between them. Per germline, CDR1 SGHAT and CDR2 FQNNGV. CDR3 length: 15 residues. Complete variable domain (other parts from reference TRBV11-2 and TRBJ1-5): EAGVAQSPRYKIIEKRQSVAFWCNPISGHATLYWYQQILGQGPKLLIQFQNNGVVDDSQLPKDRFSAERLKGVDSTLKIQPAKLEDSAVYLCASSSVGGRSRAQHFGDGTRLSIL.

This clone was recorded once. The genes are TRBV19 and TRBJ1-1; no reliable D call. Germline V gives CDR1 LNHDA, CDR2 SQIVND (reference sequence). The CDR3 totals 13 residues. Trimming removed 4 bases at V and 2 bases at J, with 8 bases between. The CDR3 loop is CASSTTFNTEAFF. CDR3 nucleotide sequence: TGTGCCAGTAGTACGACATTTAACACTGAAGCTTTCTTT.

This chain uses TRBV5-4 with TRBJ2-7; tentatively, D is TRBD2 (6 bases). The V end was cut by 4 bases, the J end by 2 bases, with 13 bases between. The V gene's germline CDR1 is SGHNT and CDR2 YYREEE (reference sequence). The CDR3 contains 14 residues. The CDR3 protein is CASSPLPGAYEQYF. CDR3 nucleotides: TGTGCCAGCAGCCCCCTCCCGGGAGCCTACGAGCAGTACTTC.

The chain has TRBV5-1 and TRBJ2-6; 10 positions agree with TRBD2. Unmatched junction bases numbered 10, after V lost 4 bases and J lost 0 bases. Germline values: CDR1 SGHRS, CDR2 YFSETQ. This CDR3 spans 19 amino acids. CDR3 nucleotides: TGCGCCAGCAGCCGCCGTCCTCTAGCGGGGGCCTCTGGGGCCAACGTCCTGACTTTC. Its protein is CASSRRPLAGASGANVLTF.

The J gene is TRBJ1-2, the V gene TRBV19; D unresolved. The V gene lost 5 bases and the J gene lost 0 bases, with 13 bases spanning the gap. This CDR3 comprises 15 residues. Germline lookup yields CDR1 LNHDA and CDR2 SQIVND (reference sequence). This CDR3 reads CASSVQADANYGYTF. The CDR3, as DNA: TGTGCCAGTAGTGTTCAGGCAGACGCTAACTATGGCTACACCTTC. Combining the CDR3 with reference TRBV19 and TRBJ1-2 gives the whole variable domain DGGITQSPKYLFRKEGQNVTLSCEQNLNHDAMYWYRQDPGQGLRLIYYSQIVNDFQKGDIAEGYSVSREKKESFPLTVTSAQKNPTAFYLCASSVQADANYGYTFGSGTRLTVV.

CDR3 nucleotide sequence: TGTGCCACCAGCAGAGGAGGGGGGGGACAGGGTCGAGATACGCAGTATTTT. Translating it yields CATSRGGGGQGRDTQYF. V usage is TRBV15 and J usage is TRBJ2-3; TRBD1 matches at 9 bases. Unmatched junction bases numbered 10, after V lost 1 base and J lost 5 bases. Germline CDR1 is LNHNV and CDR2 is YYDKDF (reference sequence). The CDR3 loop spans 17 amino acids. Filled out from reference TRBV15 and TRBJ2-3, the complete variable domain reads DAMVIQNPRYQVTQFGKPVTLSCSQTLNHNVMYWYQQKSSQAPKLLFHYYDKDFNNEADTPDNFQSRRPNTSFCFLDIRSPGLGDTAMYLCATSRGGGGQGRDTQYFGPGTRLTVL.

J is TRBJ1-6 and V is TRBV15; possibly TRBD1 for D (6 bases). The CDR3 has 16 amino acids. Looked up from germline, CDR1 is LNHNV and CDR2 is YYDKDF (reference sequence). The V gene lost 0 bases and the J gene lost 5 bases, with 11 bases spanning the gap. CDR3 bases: TGTGCCACCAGCAGAGATCGAGGACAGAATAATTCACCCCTCCACTTT. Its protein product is CATSRDRGQNNSPLHF.

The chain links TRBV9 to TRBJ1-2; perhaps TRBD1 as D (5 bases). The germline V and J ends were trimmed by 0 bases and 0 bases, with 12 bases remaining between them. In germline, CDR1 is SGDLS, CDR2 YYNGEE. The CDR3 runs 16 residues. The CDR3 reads CASSVDLSTANYGYTF. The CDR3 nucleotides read TGTGCCAGCAGCGTAGACCTGTCGACAGCTAACTATGGCTACACCTTC.

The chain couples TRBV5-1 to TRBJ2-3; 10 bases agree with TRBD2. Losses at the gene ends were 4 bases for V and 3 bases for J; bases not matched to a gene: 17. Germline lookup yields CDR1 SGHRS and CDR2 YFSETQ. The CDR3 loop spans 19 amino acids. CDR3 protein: CASSPKASGGALGTDTQYF. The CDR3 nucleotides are TGCGCCAGCAGCCCGAAGGCGAGCGGGGGGGCCTTAGGTACAGATACGCAGTATTTT.

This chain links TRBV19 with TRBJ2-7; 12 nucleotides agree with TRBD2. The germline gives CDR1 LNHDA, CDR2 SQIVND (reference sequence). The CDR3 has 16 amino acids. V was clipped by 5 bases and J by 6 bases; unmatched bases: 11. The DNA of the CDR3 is TGTGCCAGTAGTGACGAATGGACTAGCGGGGTGGGCGAGCAGTACTTC. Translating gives CASSDEWTSGVGEQYF.

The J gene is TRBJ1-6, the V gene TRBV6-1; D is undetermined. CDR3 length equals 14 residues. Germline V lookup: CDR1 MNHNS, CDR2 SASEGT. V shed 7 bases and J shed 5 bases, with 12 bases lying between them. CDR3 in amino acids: CASIRARNNSPLHF. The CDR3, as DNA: TGTGCCAGCATACGAGCCAGGAATAATTCACCCCTCCACTTT.

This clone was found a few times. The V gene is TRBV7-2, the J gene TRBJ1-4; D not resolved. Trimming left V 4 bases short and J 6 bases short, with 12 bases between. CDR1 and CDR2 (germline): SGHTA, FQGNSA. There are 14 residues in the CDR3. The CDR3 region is CASSWGGWDEKLFF. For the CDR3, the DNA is TGTGCCAGCAGCTGGGGAGGTTGGGATGAAAAACTGTTTTTT.

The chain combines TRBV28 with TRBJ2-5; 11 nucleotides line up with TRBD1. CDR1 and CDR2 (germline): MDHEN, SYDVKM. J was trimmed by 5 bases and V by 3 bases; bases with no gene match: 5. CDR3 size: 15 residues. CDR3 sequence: CASSFGQGARETQYF. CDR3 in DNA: TGTGCCAGCAGTTTTGGACAGGGGGCGCGGGAGACCCAGTACTTC.

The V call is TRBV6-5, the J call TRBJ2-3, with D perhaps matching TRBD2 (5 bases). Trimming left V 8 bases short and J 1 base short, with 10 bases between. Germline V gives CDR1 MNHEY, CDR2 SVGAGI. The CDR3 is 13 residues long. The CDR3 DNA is TGTGCCAGCCGGGGAATGGGCACAGATACGCAGTATTTT. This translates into CASRGMGTDTQYF.

CDR3 sequence reads: CAWKTGKNTIYF. The CDR3 nucleotides read TGTGCCTGGAAGACAGGAAAAAACACCATATATTTT. The rearrangement joins TRBV30 to TRBJ1-3; TRBD1 is a possible D gene (6 bases). CDR3 length: 12 amino acids. Trimming shortened V by 4 bases and J by 6 bases, and 10 bases separated the two germline ends. Germline loops: CDR1 GTSNPN, CDR2 SVGIG (reference sequence).

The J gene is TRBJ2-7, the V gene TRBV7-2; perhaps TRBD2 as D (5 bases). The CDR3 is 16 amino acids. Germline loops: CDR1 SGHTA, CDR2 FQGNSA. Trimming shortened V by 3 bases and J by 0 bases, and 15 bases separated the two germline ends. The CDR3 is CASSFYLMGSSYEQYF. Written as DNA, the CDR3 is TGTGCCAGCAGCTTTTACCTCATGGGGAGCTCCTACGAGCAGTACTTC.

The CDR3 sequence is CASSGVLAAGEDGYTF. The DNA for the CDR3 is TGCGCCAGCAGCGGGGTACTGGCGGCGGGGGAGGATGGCTACACCTTC. This sequence joins TRBV5-1 and TRBJ1-2; D is perhaps TRBD1 (5 bases). The length of the CDR3 is 16 residues. V lost 4 bases and J 6 bases, leaving 22 bases between the germline ends. The germline CDR1 and CDR2 sequences are SGHRS and YFSETQ.

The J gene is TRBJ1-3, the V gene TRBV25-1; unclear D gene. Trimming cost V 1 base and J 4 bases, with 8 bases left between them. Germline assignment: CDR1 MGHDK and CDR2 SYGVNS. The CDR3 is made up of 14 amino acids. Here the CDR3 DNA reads TGTGCCAGCAGTGAATTTGGGGAGGGAAACACCATATATTTT. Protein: CASSEFGEGNTIYF.